The TCR beta chain under discussion was sequenced for a study of blood T cell repertoires in COVID-19. As for the study in general: The study drew acute and convalescent COVID-19 samples from the United States, Italy and Spain.

Some clones are missing from TCRdb's copy, which holds only in-frame ones; the method was immunoSEQ multiplex PCR. The data contain approximately 490,000 clones, approximately 90% of them seen just once; the ten biggest clones take up around 8%. CDR3 length: 14 amino acids. V lost 1 base and J lost 4, with 8 bases in between. The germline gives CDR1 SNHLY, CDR2 FYNNEI. In Cohort 3, a recovered donor had either two negative PCRs, clearance, or symptom resolution. Remarks on this clone: Other DNA sequences in the sample encode the same CDR3.

Sequences were obtained from PBMCs or T cells enriched from blood (not recorded which). The receptor was isolated from a woman aged 55-70 years who had recovered from COVID-19. The V and J genes are TRBV2 and TRBJ2-1; a possible D gene is TRBD2 (5 bases). CDR3 amino acids: CASSEGTGYNEQFF. For the CDR3, the DNA is TGTGCCAGCAGTGAAGGGACGGGGTACAATGAGCAGTTCTTC.